This T cell receptor beta chain emerged from a study of shared clonotypes between healthy human individuals. TCRdb's copy holds only in-frame clones and misses some; the assay was immunoSEQ multiplex PCR. This sample yields around 690,000 clones, of which around 91% are seen a single time; 34% belongs to the top ten. There are 13 residues in the CDR3. CDR1 is SEHNR and CDR2 is FQNEAQ in the germline V gene (reference sequence). Trimming stripped 5 bases from V and 0 bases from J, with 7 bases between. The sample consisted of memory CD8+ T cells from PBMCs. Documented subset: CD45RO+ cells pooled with CCR7-negative TemRA cells. This TCR derives from a man between 18 and 29 years old in good health. Some clones in this sample may be carry-over from other donors' samples. The rearrangement uses TRBV7-9 and TRBJ1-2; D is unclear. The CDR3 loop reads CASSEGSNYGYTF. The DNA for the CDR3 is TGTGCCAGCAGCGAGGGATCTAACTATGGCTACACCTTC.